The present entry profiles one T cell receptor (beta chain) with its context. The antigen is undetermined. The source of the sample is a study of T-cell memory formation after mild COVID-19. Study-level findings and limits: That cross-reactive memory joined was suggested by some responding clones appearing in pre-infection memory.

Germline V gene data show CDR1 as MNHEY and CDR2 as SVGAGI. The CDR3 length is 13 residues. Trimming pared 6 bases from V and 9 bases from J, leaving 15 bases between. TCRdb independently ran MiXCR on the 5' RACE reads; one entry per CDR3 protein. Of about 320,000 distinct CDR3 sequences in the sample, 13% to 15% were seen once. The sample consisted of PBMCs or a T cell subset sorted from them (not recorded which). This TCR came from a man aged 18 to 29 who had mild COVID-19 (a few samples of this study predate the infection). Cell type and time point are not known. The chain joins TRBV6-5 to TRBJ2-1, with D possibly TRBD2 on 6 matching bases. The CDR3 region is CASSPGVGGEQFF. CDR3 DNA sequence: TGTGCCAGCAGCCCCGGGGTGGGAGGTGAGCAGTTCTTC.